Each of the 9 T cell receptor beta chains below was sequenced from the same sample in a study of blood T cell repertoires in COVID-19. TCRdb's copy holds only in-frame clones and misses some; the assay was immunoSEQ multiplex PCR. The sample comprises under 300,000 clones, approximately 86% of which are singletons, and approximately 4.9% rests with the top ten. Sequenced: peripheral blood. The receptors come from a woman over 75 with active or convalescent COVID-19.

The gene calls are TRBV5-1 and TRBJ1-6, with TRBD1 identical over 7 bases. This CDR3 has 14 amino acids. Germline assignment: CDR1 SGHRS and CDR2 YFSETQ. Trimming cost V 2 bases and J 7 bases; bases outside gene matches: 3. As DNA, the CDR3 is TGCGCCAGCAGCTTTGGACAGGCGAATTCACCCCTCCACTTT. Translating it yields CASSFGQANSPLHF.

The rearrangement links TRBV5-1 to TRBJ1-6; tentative D call: TRBD1 (5 bases). Germline-derived CDR1 and CDR2 are SGHRS and YFSETQ. Trimming left V 0 bases short and J 8 bases short, with 12 bases between. The CDR3 runs 15 residues. The CDR3 nucleotides read TGCGCCAGCAGCTTGGGGACGTCCAGGGATTCACCCCTCCACTTT. It specifies CASSLGTSRDSPLHF.

This sequence joins TRBV5-4 and TRBJ1-6; 7 bases align to TRBD1. Trimming cost V 4 bases and J 4 bases; bases outside gene matches: 8. The germline gives CDR1 SGHNT, CDR2 YYREEE (reference sequence). The CDR3 has 16 amino acids. The CDR3 protein is CASSPDRRSYNSPLHF. DNA of the CDR3: TGTGCCAGCAGCCCGGACAGGCGGAGTTATAATTCACCCCTCCACTTT.

The V call is TRBV6-2 or TRBV6-3, the J call TRBJ2-3; the D is unclear. V lost 3 bases to trimming and J lost 3 bases, with 13 bases between them. This CDR3 is built from 15 residues. Germline V gives CDR1 MNHEY, CDR2 SVGEGT. CDR3 DNA: TGTGCCAGCAGTTATGTAGCTTTGAGGACAGATACGCAGTATTTT. It is translated as CASSYVALRTDTQYF.

The J gene is TRBJ1-1, the V gene TRBV10-3, with D unresolved. This CDR3 comprises 12 residues. The V and J ends lost 8 bases and 7 bases respectively, with 14 bases between them. In germline, CDR1 is ENHRY, CDR2 SYGVKD. Written as DNA, the CDR3 is TGTGCCATCGGTCCGGGAACGGGTGAAGCTTTCTTT. It translates to CAIGPGTGEAFF.

CDR3 nucleotide sequence: TGTGCCAGCAGCTCCCGGAGGCTAGCGGGAGGGGCCAATGAGCAGTTCTTC. As protein: CASSSRRLAGGANEQFF. V usage is TRBV7-2 and J usage is TRBJ2-1; 12 bases are shared with TRBD2. The V gene end was trimmed by 4 bases and the J gene end by 6 bases; junction bases not matched to a gene: 10. Germline CDR1 SGHTA, CDR2 FQGNSA. This CDR3 has 17 amino acids.

The chain employs TRBV5-1 and TRBJ2-3; 14 bases are a match to TRBD2. The V and J ends lost 4 bases and 2 bases, in that order; junction bases with no gene match: 3. CDR1 and CDR2 from the germline V gene are SGHRS and YFSETQ. The CDR3 runs 16 residues. CDR3 residues: CASSRTSGGSTDTQYF. DNA of the CDR3: TGCGCCAGCAGCCGGACTAGCGGGGGGTCCACAGATACGCAGTATTTT. Full variable domain (rest looked up from reference TRBV5-1 and TRBJ2-3): KAGVTQTPRYLIKTRGQQVTLSCSPISGHRSVSWYQQTPGQGLQFLFEYFSETQRNKGNFPGRFSGRQFSNSRSEMNVSTLELGDSALYLCASSRTSGGSTDTQYFGPGTRLTVL.

The V call is TRBV24-1, the J call TRBJ2-1, with D perhaps TRBD2 (6 bases). Trimming took off 2 bases at V and 2 bases at J, with 15 bases between the two ends. The CDR3 runs 17 residues. Germline-derived CDR1 and CDR2 are KGHDR and SFDVKD. CDR3 nucleotide sequence: TGTGCCACCAGTGATTCGAGGTTTGCGGGACCCTACAATGAGCAGTTCTTC. It yields the protein CATSDSRFAGPYNEQFF.

CDR3 coding DNA: TGCGCCAGCAGCTTGCGGACAGGGGTGACCGGGGAGCTGTTTTTT. Translated, it gives CASSLRTGVTGELFF. V gene TRBV5-1 combines with J gene TRBJ2-2, with 9 bases identical to TRBD1. CDR1 and CDR2 (germline): SGHRS, YFSETQ. Trimming removed 1 base from V and 5 bases from J; junction bases left unmatched: 3. The CDR3 has 15 amino acids.